The entry below gives a single TCR beta chain sequence along with its context. The sample originates from a study of technical replicates of blood from a handful of donors. The table came from immunoSEQ multiplex PCR; TCRdb's copy has only in-frame clones and leaves some out. The sample shows tens of thousands of clones, about 95% of them seen only once. Germline V gene lookup returns CDR1 SGHTA and CDR2 FQGNSA. V lost 5 bases to trimming and J lost 9 bases, with 11 bases between them. The CDR3 loop spans 12 amino acids. The origin of this receptor is a human donor in good health. J is TRBJ1-5 and V is TRBV7-2; D possibly corresponds to TRBD1 (6 bases). Specimen: T cells isolated from PBMCs. The CDR3 sequence: CASSVQGLPQHF. The CDR3 DNA is TGTGCCAGCAGCGTCCAGGGGTTGCCCCAGCATTTT.